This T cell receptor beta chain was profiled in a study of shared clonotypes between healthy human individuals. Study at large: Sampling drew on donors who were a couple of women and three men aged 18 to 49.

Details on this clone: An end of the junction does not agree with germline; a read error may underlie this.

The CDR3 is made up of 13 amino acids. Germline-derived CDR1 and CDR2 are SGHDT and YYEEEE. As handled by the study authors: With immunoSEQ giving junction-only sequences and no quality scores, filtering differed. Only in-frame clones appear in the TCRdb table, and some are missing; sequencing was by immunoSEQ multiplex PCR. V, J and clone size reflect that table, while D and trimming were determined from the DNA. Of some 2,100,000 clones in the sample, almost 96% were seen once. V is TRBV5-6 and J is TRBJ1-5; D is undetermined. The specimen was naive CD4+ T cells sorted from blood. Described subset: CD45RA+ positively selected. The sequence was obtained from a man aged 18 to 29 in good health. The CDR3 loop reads CASSLGRNQAQHF. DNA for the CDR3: TGTGCCAGCAGCTTGGGACGTAATCAGGCCCAGCATTTT. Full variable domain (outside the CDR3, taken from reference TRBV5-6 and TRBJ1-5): DAGVTQSPTHLIKTRGQQVTLRCSPKSGHDTVSWYQQALGQGPQFIFQYYEEEERQRGNFPDRFSGHQFPNYSSELNVNALLLGDSALYLCASSLGRNQAQHFGDGTRLSIL.